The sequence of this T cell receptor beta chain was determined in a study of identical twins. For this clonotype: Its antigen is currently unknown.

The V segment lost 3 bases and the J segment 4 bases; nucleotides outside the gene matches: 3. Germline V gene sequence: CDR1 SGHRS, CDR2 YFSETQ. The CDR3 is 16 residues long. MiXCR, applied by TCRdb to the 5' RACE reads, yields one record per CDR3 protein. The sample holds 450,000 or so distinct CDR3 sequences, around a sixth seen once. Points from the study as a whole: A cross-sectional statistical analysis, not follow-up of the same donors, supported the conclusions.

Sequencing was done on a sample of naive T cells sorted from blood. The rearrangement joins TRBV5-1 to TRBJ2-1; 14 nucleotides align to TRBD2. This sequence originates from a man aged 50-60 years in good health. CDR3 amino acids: CASSSGLAGVYNEQFF. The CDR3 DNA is TGCGCCAGCAGCTCGGGACTAGCGGGGGTATACAATGAGCAGTTCTTC.